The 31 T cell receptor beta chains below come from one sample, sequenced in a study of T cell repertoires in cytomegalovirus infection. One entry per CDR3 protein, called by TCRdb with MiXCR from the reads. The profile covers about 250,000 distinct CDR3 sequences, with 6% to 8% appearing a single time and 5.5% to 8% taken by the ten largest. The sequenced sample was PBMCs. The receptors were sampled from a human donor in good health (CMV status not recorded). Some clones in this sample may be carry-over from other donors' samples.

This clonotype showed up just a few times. In DNA form, the CDR3 reads TGCGCCAGCAGCTTGACCCTAGCGGGGGGGCCTAATGAGCAGTTCTTC. It encodes CASSLTLAGGPNEQFF. V is TRBV5-1 and J is TRBJ2-1; TRBD2 matches 12 bases. V lost 1 base to trimming and J lost 7 bases; unmatched junction nucleotides: 6. The V gene's germline CDR1 is SGHRS and CDR2 YFSETQ. The CDR3 consists of 16 residues.

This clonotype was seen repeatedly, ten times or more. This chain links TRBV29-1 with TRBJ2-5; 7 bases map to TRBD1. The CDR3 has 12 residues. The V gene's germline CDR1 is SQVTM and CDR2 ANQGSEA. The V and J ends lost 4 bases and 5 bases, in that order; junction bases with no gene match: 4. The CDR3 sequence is CSVGRGRETQYF. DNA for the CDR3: TGCAGCGTTGGTAGGGGGCGGGAGACCCAGTACTTC.

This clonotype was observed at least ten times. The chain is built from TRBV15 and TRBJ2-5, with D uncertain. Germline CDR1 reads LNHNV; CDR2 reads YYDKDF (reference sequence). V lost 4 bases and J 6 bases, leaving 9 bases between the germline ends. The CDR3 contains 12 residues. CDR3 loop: CATSNHGQTQYF. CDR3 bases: TGTGCCACCAGCAACCACGGGCAGACCCAGTACTTC.

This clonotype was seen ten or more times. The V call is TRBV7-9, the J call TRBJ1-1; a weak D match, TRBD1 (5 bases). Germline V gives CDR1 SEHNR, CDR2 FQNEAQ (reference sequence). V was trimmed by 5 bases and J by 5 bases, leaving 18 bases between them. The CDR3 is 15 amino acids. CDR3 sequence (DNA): TGTGCCAGCAGCCTAGGGTCGGGACGGAGGACTGAAGCTTTCTTT. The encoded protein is CASSLGSGRRTEAFF. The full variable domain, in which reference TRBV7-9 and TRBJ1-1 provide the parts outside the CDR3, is DTGVSQNPRHKITKRGQNVTFRCDPISEHNRLYWYRQTLGQGPEFLTYFQNEAQLEKSRLLSDRFSAERPKGSFSTLEIQRTEQGDSAMYLCASSLGSGRRTEAFFGQGTRLTVV.

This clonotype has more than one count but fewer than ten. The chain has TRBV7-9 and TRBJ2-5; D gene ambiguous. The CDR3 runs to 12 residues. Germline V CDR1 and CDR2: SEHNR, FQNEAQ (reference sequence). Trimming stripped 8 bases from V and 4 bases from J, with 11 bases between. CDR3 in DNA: TGTGCCAGCGGCCTAGTGGCAGAGACCCAGTACTTC. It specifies CASGLVAETQYF.

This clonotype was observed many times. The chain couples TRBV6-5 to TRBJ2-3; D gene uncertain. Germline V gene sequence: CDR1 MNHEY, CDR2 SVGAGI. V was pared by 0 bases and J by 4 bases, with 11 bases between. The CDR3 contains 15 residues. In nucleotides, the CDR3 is TGTGCCAGCAGTTACTCGGATTTAAGCGCAGATACGCAGTATTTT. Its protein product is CASSYSDLSADTQYF.

The CDR3 loop is CASSVGGNTGELFF. The CDR3 DNA reads as TGTGCCAGCAGCGTTGGGGGGAACACCGGGGAGCTGTTTTTT. V is TRBV9 and J is TRBJ2-2; tentatively, D is TRBD1 or TRBD2 (5 bases each). Trimming took off 2 bases at V and 1 base at J, with 6 bases between the two ends. This CDR3 is built from 14 residues. CDR1 is SGDLS, CDR2 YYNGEE, per germline.

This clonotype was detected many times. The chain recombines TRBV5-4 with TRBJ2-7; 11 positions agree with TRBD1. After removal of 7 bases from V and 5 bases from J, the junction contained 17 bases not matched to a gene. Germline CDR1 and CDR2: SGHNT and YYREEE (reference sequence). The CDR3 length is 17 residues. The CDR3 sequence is CASRGGIPDRGLNEQYF. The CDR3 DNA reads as TGTGCCAGCCGAGGAGGGATACCGGACAGGGGGCTGAACGAGCAGTACTTC.

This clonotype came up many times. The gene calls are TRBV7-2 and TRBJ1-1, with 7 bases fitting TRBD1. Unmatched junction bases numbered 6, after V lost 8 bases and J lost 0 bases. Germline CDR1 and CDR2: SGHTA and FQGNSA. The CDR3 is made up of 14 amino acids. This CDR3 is CASGKQGMNTEAFF. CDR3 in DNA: TGTGCCAGCGGAAAACAGGGGATGAACACTGAAGCTTTCTTT.

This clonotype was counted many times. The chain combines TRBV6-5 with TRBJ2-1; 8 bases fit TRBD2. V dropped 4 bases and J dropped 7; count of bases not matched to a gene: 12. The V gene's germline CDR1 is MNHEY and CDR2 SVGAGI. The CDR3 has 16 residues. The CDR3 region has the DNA TGTGCCAGCAGTTCCCGGGCGGCGGGGGGCCAAAATGAGCAGTTCTTC. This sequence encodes CASSSRAAGGQNEQFF.

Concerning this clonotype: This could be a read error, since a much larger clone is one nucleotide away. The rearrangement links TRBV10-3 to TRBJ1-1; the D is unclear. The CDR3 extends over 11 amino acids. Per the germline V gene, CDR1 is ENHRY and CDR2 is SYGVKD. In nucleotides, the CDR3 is TGTGCCATCAGTGAGGGCACTAAAGCTTTCTTT. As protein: CAISEGTKAFF.

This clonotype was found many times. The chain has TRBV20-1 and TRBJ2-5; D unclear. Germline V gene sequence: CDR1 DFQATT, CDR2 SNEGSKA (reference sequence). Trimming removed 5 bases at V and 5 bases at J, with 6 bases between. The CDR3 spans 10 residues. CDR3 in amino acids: CSAAQETQYF. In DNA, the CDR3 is TGCAGTGCTGCCCAGGAGACCCAGTACTTC.

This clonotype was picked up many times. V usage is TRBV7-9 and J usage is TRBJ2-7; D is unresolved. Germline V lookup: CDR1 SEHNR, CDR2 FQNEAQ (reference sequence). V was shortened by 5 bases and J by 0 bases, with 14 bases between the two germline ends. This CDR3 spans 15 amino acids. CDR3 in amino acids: CASSPDTRISYEQYF. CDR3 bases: TGTGCCAGCAGCCCAGACACACGGATCTCCTACGAGCAGTACTTC.

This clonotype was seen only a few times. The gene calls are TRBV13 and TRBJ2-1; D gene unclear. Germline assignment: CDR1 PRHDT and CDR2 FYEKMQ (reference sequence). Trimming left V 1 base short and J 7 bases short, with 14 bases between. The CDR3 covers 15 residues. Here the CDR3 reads CASSLVGELVNEQFF. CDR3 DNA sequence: TGTGCCAGCAGCTTAGTGGGTGAATTGGTTAATGAGCAGTTCTTC.

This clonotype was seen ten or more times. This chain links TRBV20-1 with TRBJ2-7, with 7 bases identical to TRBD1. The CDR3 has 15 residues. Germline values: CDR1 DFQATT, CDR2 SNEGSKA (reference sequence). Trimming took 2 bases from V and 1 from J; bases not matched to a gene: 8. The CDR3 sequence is CSARSRQGLSYEQYF. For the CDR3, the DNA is TGCAGTGCTAGATCCCGACAGGGCTTGTCCTACGAGCAGTACTTC.

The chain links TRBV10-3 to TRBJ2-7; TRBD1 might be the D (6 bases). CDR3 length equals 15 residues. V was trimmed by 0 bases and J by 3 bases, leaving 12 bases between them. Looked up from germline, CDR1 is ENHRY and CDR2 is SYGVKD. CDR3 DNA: TGTGCCATCAGTGAGTCGAATGTAGGGGGCTACGAGCAGTACTTC. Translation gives CAISESNVGGYEQYF.

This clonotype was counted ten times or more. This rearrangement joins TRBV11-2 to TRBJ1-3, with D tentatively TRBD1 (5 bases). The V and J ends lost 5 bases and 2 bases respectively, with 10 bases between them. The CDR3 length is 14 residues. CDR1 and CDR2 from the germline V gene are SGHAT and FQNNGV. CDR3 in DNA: TGTGCCAGCAGCCCCGGGGCGACTGGAAACACCATATATTTT. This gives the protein CASSPGATGNTIYF.

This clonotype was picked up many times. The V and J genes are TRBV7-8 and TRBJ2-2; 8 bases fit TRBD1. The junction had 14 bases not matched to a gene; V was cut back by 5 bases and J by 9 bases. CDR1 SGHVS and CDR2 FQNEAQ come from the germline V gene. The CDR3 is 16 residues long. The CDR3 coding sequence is TGTGCCAGCAGCCCTACGGGACAGGAGCCCCTCTGGGAGCTGTTTTTT. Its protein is CASSPTGQEPLWELFF.

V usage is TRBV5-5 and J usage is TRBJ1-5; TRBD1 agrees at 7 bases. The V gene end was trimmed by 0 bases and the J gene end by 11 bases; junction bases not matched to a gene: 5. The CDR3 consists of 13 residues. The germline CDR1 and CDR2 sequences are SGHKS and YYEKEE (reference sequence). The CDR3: CASSLGQGRSQHF. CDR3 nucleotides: TGTGCCAGCAGCTTGGGACAGGGAAGGTCCCAGCATTTT.

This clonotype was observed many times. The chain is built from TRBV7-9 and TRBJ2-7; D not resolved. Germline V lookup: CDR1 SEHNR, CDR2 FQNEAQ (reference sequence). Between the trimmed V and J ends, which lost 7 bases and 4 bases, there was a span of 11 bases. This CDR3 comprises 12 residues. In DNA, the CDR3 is TGTGCCAGCAAACTTGGGGAATACGAGCAGTACTTC. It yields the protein CASKLGEYEQYF.

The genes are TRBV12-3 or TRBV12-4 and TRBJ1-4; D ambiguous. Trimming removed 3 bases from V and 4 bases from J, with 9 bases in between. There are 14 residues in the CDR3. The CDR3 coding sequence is TGTGCCAGCAGTTTCCGGACGAATAATGAAAAACTGTTTTTT. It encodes CASSFRTNNEKLFF.

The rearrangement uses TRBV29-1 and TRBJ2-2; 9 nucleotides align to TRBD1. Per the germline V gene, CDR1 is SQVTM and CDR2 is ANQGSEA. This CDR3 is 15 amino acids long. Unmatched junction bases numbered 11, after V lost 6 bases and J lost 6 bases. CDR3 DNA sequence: TGCAGCGTGGGCGGTCCGACAGGGGGGTCCGGGGAGCTGTTTTTT. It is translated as CSVGGPTGGSGELFF.

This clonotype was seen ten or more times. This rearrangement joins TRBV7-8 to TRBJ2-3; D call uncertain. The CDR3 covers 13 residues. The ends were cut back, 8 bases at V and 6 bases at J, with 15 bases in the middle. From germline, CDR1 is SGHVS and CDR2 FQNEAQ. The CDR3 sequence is CASALGIWDTQYF. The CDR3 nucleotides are TGTGCCAGCGCCCTGGGCATTTGGGATACGCAGTATTTT.

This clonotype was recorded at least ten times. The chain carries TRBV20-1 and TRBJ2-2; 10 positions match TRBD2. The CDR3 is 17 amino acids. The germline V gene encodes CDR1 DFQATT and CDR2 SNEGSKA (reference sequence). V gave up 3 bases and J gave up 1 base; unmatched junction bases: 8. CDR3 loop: CSASASGGQLNTGELFF. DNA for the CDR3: TGCAGTGCTAGCGCTAGCGGGGGCCAGTTGAACACCGGGGAGCTGTTTTTT.

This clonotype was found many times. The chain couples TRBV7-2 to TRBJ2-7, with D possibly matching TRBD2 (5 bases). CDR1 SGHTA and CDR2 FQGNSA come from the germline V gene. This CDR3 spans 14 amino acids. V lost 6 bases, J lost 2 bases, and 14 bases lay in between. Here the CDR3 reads CASRPTLATYEQYF. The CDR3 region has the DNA TGTGCCAGCAGACCCACTCTAGCAACCTACGAGCAGTACTTC.

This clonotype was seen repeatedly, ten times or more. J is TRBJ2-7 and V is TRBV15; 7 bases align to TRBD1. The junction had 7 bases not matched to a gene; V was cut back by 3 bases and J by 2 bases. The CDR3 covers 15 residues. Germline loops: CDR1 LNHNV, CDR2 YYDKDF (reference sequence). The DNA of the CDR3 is TGTGCCACCAGCAGCCCACGGGACAGCCCCTACGAGCAGTACTTC. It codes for CATSSPRDSPYEQYF.

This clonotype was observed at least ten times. CDR3: CASSLYNPGNTEAFF. CDR3 coding DNA: TGTGCCAGCAGCTTATATAACCCAGGGAACACTGAAGCTTTCTTT. The chain recombines TRBV7-2 with TRBJ1-1; D unclear. Per the germline V gene, CDR1 is SGHTA and CDR2 is FQGNSA. Deletions cut 2 bases from V and 1 base from J, with 11 bases between. The CDR3 is 15 residues long.

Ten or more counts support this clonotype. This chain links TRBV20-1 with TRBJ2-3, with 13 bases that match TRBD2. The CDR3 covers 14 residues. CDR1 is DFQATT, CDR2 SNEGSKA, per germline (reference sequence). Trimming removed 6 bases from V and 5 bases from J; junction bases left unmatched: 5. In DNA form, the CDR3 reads TGCAGTGCCACTAGCGGGGGGGCAAGAGATACGCAGTATTTT. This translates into CSATSGGARDTQYF.

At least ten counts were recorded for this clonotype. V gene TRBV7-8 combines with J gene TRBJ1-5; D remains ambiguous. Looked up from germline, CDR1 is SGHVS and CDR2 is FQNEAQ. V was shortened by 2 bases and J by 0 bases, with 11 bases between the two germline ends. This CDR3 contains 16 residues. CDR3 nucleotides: TGTGCCAGCAGCTTATATGGGGTTAATAGCAATCAGCCCCAGCATTTT. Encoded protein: CASSLYGVNSNQPQHF. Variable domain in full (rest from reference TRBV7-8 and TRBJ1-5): GAGVSQSPRYKVAKRGQDVALRCDPISGHVSLFWYQQALGQGPEFLTYFQNEAQLDKSGLPSDRFFAERPEGSVSTLKIQRTQQEDSAVYLCASSLYGVNSNQPQHFGDGTRLSIL.

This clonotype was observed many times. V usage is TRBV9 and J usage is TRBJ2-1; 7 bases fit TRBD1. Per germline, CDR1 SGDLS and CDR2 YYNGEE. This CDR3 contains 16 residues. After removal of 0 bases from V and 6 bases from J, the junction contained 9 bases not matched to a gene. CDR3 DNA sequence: TGTGCCAGCAGCGTAGAAGTACAGGGGCGTCGCAATGAGCAGTTCTTC. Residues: CASSVEVQGRRNEQFF.

The CDR3 DNA reads TGCGCCAGCAGTGGTCGGGCAGGGAACGATTCACCCCTCCACTTT. It encodes CASSGRAGNDSPLHF. This chain joins TRBV10-2 and TRBJ1-6; D possibly corresponds to TRBD1 (5 bases). Germline values: CDR1 WSHSY, CDR2 SAAADI. The V gene lost 4 bases and the J gene lost 8 bases, with 15 bases spanning the gap. This CDR3 spans 15 amino acids.